The 7 T cell receptor beta chains given below trace back to one sample, sequenced in a study of CD8 T cells in ankylosing spondylitis. Study-level points and caveats: Several highly homologous variants made up a TCR beta motif, and this motif appeared characteristic of ankylosing spondylitis blood.

TCRdb ran MiXCR on the 5' RACE reads and lists one entry per CDR3 protein. The sample shows over 400,000 distinct CDR3 sequences, around 26% of them seen only once. These receptors have no known antigen. The sample consisted of blood, either unsorted or a sorted T cell fraction (not recorded which). Receptor source: a male donor with ankylosing spondylitis.

This clonotype was picked up a small number of times. The chain links TRBV7-8 to TRBJ2-3; TRBD2 might be the D (6 bases). CDR1 and CDR2 from the germline V gene are SGHVS and FQNEAQ. V shed 4 bases and J shed 4 bases, with 12 bases lying between them. The CDR3 runs to 14 residues. CDR3 residues: CASSYGRSADTQYF. In DNA form, the CDR3 reads TGTGCCAGCAGCTATGGGAGGAGCGCAGATACGCAGTATTTT.

The V gene is TRBV30, the J gene TRBJ2-5, with D possibly matching TRBD2 (5 bases). The germline CDR1 and CDR2 sequences are GTSNPN and SVGIG (reference sequence). The length of the CDR3 is 13 residues. Trimming took off 1 base at V and 4 bases at J, with 10 bases between the two ends. The CDR3 DNA sequence: TGTGCCTGGAGTGGAGGGCCCCCAGAGACCCAGTACTTC. It encodes CAWSGGPPETQYF.

The chain employs TRBV5-1 and TRBJ1-2, with a weak D call TRBD1 (6 bases). The germline V gene encodes CDR1 SGHRS and CDR2 YFSETQ. This CDR3 spans 14 amino acids. The V end was cut by 9 bases, the J end by 3 bases, with 18 bases between. Here the CDR3 DNA reads TGCGCCACCACCCCCGGGGGCGCCGACTATGGCTACACCTTC. Translation gives CATTPGGADYGYTF.

The chain carries TRBV3-1 and TRBJ2-3, with TRBD2 identical over 7 bases. The CDR3 spans 17 residues. V trimming: 4 bases; J trimming: 5 bases; junction bases outside the gene matches: 15. CDR1 is LGHDT, CDR2 YNNKEL, per germline (reference sequence). The CDR3 protein is CASSRYKRGRGLDTQYF. The CDR3 DNA reads TGTGCCAGCAGCCGTTACAAGCGAGGGAGGGGCCTAGATACGCAGTATTTT.

This clonotype was seen a few times. The chain has TRBV15 and TRBJ2-1; 7 nucleotides agree with TRBD1. The junction had 5 bases not matched to a gene; V was cut back by 0 bases and J by 6 bases. Germline V gene lookup returns CDR1 LNHNV and CDR2 YYDKDF (reference sequence). The CDR3 length is 15 residues. The CDR3 DNA follows: TGTGCCACCAGCAGAGAAAGGGGGCAGGTCAATGAGCAGTTCTTC. Translating gives CATSRERGQVNEQFF.

The sample holds many counts of this clonotype. The chain carries TRBV5-1 and TRBJ2-1; 8 nucleotides match TRBD1. The CDR3 runs to 16 residues. Germline trimming cut 5 bases from V and 6 bases from J; bases unmatched to any gene: 13. The germline V gene has CDR1 SGHRS and CDR2 YFSETQ. CDR3 region: CASRSSFGQGLNEQFF. In DNA form, the CDR3 reads TGCGCCAGCAGATCCTCCTTTGGACAGGGCCTCAATGAGCAGTTCTTC.

There are a few counts of this clonotype. This chain connects TRBV3-1 to TRBJ2-2; TRBD1 matches at 7 bases. The germline V gene has CDR1 LGHDT and CDR2 YNNKEL (reference sequence). The V gene end was trimmed by 4 bases and the J gene end by 2 bases; junction bases not matched to a gene: 7. The CDR3 totals 16 residues. CDR3 nucleotides: TGTGCCAGCAGCCGCGTGGGACAGAGAAACACCGGGGAGCTGTTTTTT. This gives the protein CASSRVGQRNTGELFF.